This entry lists 19 T cell receptor beta chains sequenced from one sample in a study of T cells after yellow fever vaccination. TCRdb re-called the 5' RACE reads with MiXCR, one entry per CDR3 protein. Here the sample spans roughly 140,000 distinct CDR3 sequences, around 7.7% being singletons. Sequences were derived from CD4+ T cells sorted from PBMCs, sampled 5 days after the yellow fever booster vaccination. Receptors were obtained from a young man who received the YFV17D yellow fever vaccine.

As to this clonotype: A read error may explain this, as a much larger clone is one base away. The chain links TRBV7-8 to TRBJ2-5, with TRBD1 identical over 9 bases. V shed 8 bases, J shed 5 bases, and the junction held 9 bases outside the gene matches. Germline CDR1 and CDR2: SGHVS and FQNEAQ. The CDR3 totals 14 residues. The CDR3 sequence is CASRMNRGLETQYF. The DNA for the CDR3 is TGTGCCAGCCGCATGAACAGGGGGCTGGAGACCCAGTACTTC. Together with reference TRBV7-8 and TRBJ2-5, the CDR3 gives the full variable domain: GAGVSQSPRYKVAKRGQDVALRCDPISGHVSLFWYQQALGQGPEFLTYFQNEAQLDKSGLPSDRFFAERPEGSVSTLKIQRTQQEDSAVYLCASRMNRGLETQYFGPGTRLLVL.

This clonotype was counted many times. This sequence joins TRBV18 and TRBJ2-1, with 9 positions matching TRBD2. The V gene end was trimmed by 2 bases and the J gene end by 8 bases; junction bases not matched to a gene: 16. Germline values: CDR1 KGHSH, CDR2 LQKENI. The CDR3 covers 18 residues. The CDR3 sequence: CASSPFVASGIEIYEQFF. Here the CDR3 DNA reads TGTGCCAGCTCACCATTTGTTGCTAGCGGGATCGAGATCTATGAGCAGTTCTTC.

This clonotype was seen repeatedly, ten times or more. The chain is built from TRBV14 and TRBJ1-6; TRBD1 is a possible D gene (5 bases). The ends were cut back, 1 base at V and 9 bases at J, with 7 bases in the middle. Germline values: CDR1 SGHDN, CDR2 FVKESK. The CDR3 contains 13 residues. This CDR3 reads CASSQVGGSPLHF. CDR3 sequence (DNA): TGTGCCAGCAGCCAAGTGGGGGGTTCACCCCTCCACTTT.

This clonotype has just a few counts. The rearrangement joins TRBV20-1 to TRBJ2-7; tentative D call: TRBD2 (7 bases). The CDR3 runs 14 residues. Deletions cut 5 bases from V and 1 base from J, with 15 bases between. Germline CDR1 is DFQATT and CDR2 is SNEGSKA (reference sequence). For the CDR3, the DNA is TGCAGTGCTCCGGGCGGGGGCAATTCCTACGAGCAGTACTTC. Translating gives CSAPGGGNSYEQYF.

This clonotype occurred many times. V is TRBV5-1 and J is TRBJ2-7; 7 bases are a match to TRBD2. Trimming took 1 base from V and 3 from J; bases not matched to a gene: 7. This CDR3 contains 15 residues. CDR1 and CDR2 from the germline V gene are SGHRS and YFSETQ. This chain's CDR3 is CASSLRREQDYEQYF. The CDR3 DNA is TGCGCCAGCAGCTTGCGGCGGGAGCAAGACTACGAGCAGTACTTC.

This clonotype was counted ten times or more. The genes are TRBV18 and TRBJ2-1; unclear D gene. Germline V gives CDR1 KGHSH, CDR2 LQKENI. Trimming removed 0 bases at V and 10 bases at J, with 13 bases between. CDR3 length equals 14 residues. The CDR3: CASSPPRANEEQFF. Here the CDR3 DNA reads TGTGCCAGCTCACCACCACGGGCCAACGAGGAGCAGTTCTTC.

The chain is built from TRBV5-1 and TRBJ2-7, with 10 bases aligning to TRBD1. The CDR3 spans 16 residues. Germline trimming cut 3 bases from V and 2 bases from J; bases unmatched to any gene: 8. Germline V gene sequence: CDR1 SGHRS, CDR2 YFSETQ. In DNA, the CDR3 is TGCGCCAGCAGCTCACGTCCGGGACAGGGGACCTACGAGCAGTACTTC. Translation: CASSSRPGQGTYEQYF.

In this sample, this clonotype turned up a few times. CDR3 loop: CASSPSQNEKLFF. In nucleotides, the CDR3 is TGTGCCAGCTCACCATCACAGAATGAAAAACTGTTTTTT. V gene TRBV18 combines with J gene TRBJ1-4; no clear D gene. Trimming stripped 2 bases from V and 5 bases from J, with 6 bases between. CDR1 and CDR2 (germline): KGHSH, LQKENI. The length of the CDR3 is 13 residues.

This clonotype was counted at least ten times. The J gene is TRBJ2-1, the V gene TRBV3-1, with 8 bases lining up with TRBD2. V gave up 3 bases and J gave up 3 bases; unmatched junction bases: 7. The length of the CDR3 is 16 residues. Per germline, CDR1 LGHDT and CDR2 YNNKEL (reference sequence). CDR3 sequence reads: CASSQHPTSGYNEQFF. In DNA form, the CDR3 reads TGTGCCAGCAGCCAGCACCCCACTAGCGGCTACAATGAGCAGTTCTTC.

There are many counts of this clonotype. This rearrangement joins TRBV12-3 or TRBV12-4 to TRBJ2-3, with D uncertain. Trimming took off 6 bases at V and 2 bases at J, with 18 bases between the two ends. The CDR3 length is 16 residues. Here the CDR3 DNA reads TGTGCCAGCAGCCCGTCGCGGAGACTTAACACAGATACGCAGTATTTT. It specifies CASSPSRRLNTDTQYF.

This clonotype was seen ten or more times. Compared with germline, one end of the junction differs, possibly owing to a read error. The CDR3 sequence is CASSLSGAREQYF. CDR3 DNA sequence: TGTGCCAGCAGTCTATCAGGGGCGAGGGAGCAGTACTTC. This chain connects TRBV27 to TRBJ2-7; D possibly corresponds to TRBD1 (6 bases). The CDR3 extends over 13 amino acids. Germline V gene data show CDR1 as MNHEY and CDR2 as SMNVEV (reference sequence).

This clonotype was detected many times. V and J are TRBV6-4 and TRBJ2-3; D is ambiguous. The ends were cut back, 5 bases at V and 0 bases at J, with 6 bases in the middle. CDR3 length: 13 amino acids. Germline-derived CDR1 and CDR2 are MRHNA and SNTAGT. The CDR3 region is CASSLESTDTQYF. In nucleotides, the CDR3 is TGTGCCAGCAGTTTAGAAAGCACAGATACGCAGTATTTT.

This clonotype was recorded only once. Just one base apart from a much larger clone, this may be a read error. The genes are TRBV7-2 and TRBJ1-5; 7 positions agree with TRBD1. Trimming took 2 bases from V and 6 from J; bases not matched to a gene: 7. From germline, CDR1 is SGHTA and CDR2 FQGNSA. This CDR3 contains 15 residues. The CDR3 loop reads CASSLKHRGCQPQHF. DNA for the CDR3: TGTGCCAGCAGCTTAAAACACAGGGGTTGTCAGCCCCAGCATTTT.

This clonotype appeared many times. The chain couples TRBV7-2 to TRBJ2-7; D is uncertain. CDR1 and CDR2 (germline): SGHTA, FQGNSA. The CDR3 consists of 13 residues. Trimming took 0 bases from V and 6 from J, leaving 9 bases between them. For the CDR3, the DNA is TGTGCCAGCAGCTTAGCGACGTTTGCCGAGCAGTACTTC. It specifies CASSLATFAEQYF.

At least ten counts were recorded for this clonotype. J is TRBJ2-3 and V is TRBV7-2; possibly TRBD2 for D (6 bases). This CDR3 comprises 15 residues. Germline CDR1 and CDR2: SGHTA and FQGNSA. Trimming shortened V by 6 bases and J by 4 bases, and 17 bases separated the two germline ends. The DNA of the CDR3 is TGTGCCAGCAGTTACGTGGGACTTGGCGCAGATACGCAGTATTTT. Protein sequence: CASSYVGLGADTQYF.

This clonotype was recorded many times. The genes are TRBV7-2 and TRBJ2-3; 12 bases are shared with TRBD2. The CDR3 loop spans 13 amino acids. The germline V gene encodes CDR1 SGHTA and CDR2 FQGNSA. Losses at the gene ends were 7 bases for V and 5 bases for J; bases not matched to a gene: 1. The chain's CDR3 is CASKLAGGDTQYF. The DNA for the CDR3 is TGTGCCAGCAAACTAGCGGGAGGAGATACGCAGTATTTT.

A few counts support this clonotype. The genes are TRBV7-2 and TRBJ2-7, with 10 positions matching TRBD2. The ends lost 4 bases at V and 0 bases at J; junction bases unmatched: 6. The CDR3 totals 16 residues. The V gene's germline CDR1 is SGHTA and CDR2 FQGNSA. For the CDR3, the DNA is TGTGCCAGCAGCTCTGGACTAGCGGTAGTCTCCTACGAGCAGTACTTC. Translation: CASSSGLAVVSYEQYF.

This clonotype was detected many times. The V call is TRBV5-5, the J call TRBJ2-5, with a weak D call TRBD2 (6 bases). This CDR3 is 15 amino acids long. V gave up 1 base and J gave up 5 bases, with 15 bases separating them. Germline V gene data show CDR1 as SGHKS and CDR2 as YYEKEE (reference sequence). The CDR3 DNA reads as TGTGCCAGCAGCTTGAGTACTAGCAGGCGGGAGACCCAGTACTTC. This encodes CASSLSTSRRETQYF.

This clonotype has at least ten counts. The chain carries TRBV20-1 and TRBJ2-7, with 9 bases identical to TRBD2. Germline V gene lookup returns CDR1 DFQATT and CDR2 SNEGSKA (reference sequence). This CDR3 is 14 amino acids long. V lost 5 bases to trimming and J lost 4 bases; unmatched junction nucleotides: 9. The CDR3 coding sequence is TGCAGTGCTGGGGAGGCTAGCGGGAATTACGAGCAGTACTTC. Amino acid sequence: CSAGEASGNYEQYF.